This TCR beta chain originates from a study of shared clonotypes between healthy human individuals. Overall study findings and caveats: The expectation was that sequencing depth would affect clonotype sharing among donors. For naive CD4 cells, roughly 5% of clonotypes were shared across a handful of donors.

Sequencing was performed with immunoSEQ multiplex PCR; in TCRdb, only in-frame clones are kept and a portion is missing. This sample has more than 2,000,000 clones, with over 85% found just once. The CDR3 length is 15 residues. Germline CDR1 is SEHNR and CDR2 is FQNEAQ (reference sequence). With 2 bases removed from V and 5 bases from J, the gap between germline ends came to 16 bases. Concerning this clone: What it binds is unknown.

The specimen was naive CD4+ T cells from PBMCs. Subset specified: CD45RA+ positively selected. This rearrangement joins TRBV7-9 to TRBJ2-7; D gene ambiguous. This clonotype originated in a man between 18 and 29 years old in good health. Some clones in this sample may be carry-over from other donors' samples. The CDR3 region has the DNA TGTGCCAGCAGCTTAAGTTCCACCTCTCTAAACGAGCAGTACTTC. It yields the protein CASSLSSTSLNEQYF.